Here is one TCR beta chain with its context. These data come from a study of blood T cell repertoires in COVID-19. The data were produced by immunoSEQ multiplex PCR, yet TCRdb's version contains in-frame clones alone and is incomplete. The data contain about 200,000 clones, 84% of them singletons. V dropped 6 bases and J dropped 6; count of bases not matched to a gene: 9. This CDR3 has 14 residues. Germline V lookup: CDR1 MDHEN, CDR2 SYDVKM. The clonotype was recovered from a human donor in a cohort sampled during active COVID-19. Sequenced: peripheral blood. This rearrangement joins TRBV28 to TRBJ2-7; 9 nucleotides line up with TRBD2. The CDR3 DNA is TGTGCCAGCAGCAGACTAGCGGCGGGACGCGAGCAGTACTTC. Translation gives CASSRLAAGREQYF.